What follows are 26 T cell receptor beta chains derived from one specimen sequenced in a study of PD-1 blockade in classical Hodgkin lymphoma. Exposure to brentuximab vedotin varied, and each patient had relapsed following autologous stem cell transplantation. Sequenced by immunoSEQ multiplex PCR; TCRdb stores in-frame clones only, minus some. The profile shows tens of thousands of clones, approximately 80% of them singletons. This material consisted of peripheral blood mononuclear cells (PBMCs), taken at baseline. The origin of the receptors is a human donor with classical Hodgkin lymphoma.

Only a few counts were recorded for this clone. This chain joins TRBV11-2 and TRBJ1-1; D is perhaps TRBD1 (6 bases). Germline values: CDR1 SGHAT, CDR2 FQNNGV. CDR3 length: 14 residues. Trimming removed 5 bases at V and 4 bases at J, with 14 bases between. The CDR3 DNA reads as TGTGCCAGCAGCAGAGGGGGGGTAAGCACTGAAGCTTTCTTT. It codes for CASSRGGVSTEAFF.

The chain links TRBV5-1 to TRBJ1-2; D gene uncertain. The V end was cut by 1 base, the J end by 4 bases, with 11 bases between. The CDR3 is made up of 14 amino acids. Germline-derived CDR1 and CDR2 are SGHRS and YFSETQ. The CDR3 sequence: CASSLSLVAYGYTF. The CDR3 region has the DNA TGCGCCAGCAGCTTGAGTCTAGTGGCCTATGGCTACACCTTC.

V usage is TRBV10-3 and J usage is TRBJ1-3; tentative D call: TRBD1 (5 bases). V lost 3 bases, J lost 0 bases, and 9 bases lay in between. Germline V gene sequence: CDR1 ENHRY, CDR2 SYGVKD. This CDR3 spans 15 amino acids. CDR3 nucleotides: TGTGCCATCAGTGAAGAGGGGCTCTCTGGAAACACCATATATTTT. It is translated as CAISEEGLSGNTIYF.

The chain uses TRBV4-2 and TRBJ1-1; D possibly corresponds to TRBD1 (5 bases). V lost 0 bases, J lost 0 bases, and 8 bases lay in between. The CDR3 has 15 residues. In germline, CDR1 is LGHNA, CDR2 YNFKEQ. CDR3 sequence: CASSQESGLNTEAFF. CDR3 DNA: TGTGCCAGCAGCCAAGAATCGGGACTGAACACTGAAGCTTTCTTT.

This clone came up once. CDR3 in DNA: TGCGCCAGCAGCCAACAGGGGAATGGCTACACCTTC. Its translation is CASSQQGNGYTF. The J gene is TRBJ1-2, the V gene TRBV4-3; D is perhaps TRBD1 (6 bases). The CDR3 consists of 12 residues. V lost 2 bases, J lost 6 bases, and 7 bases lay in between. CDR1 is LGHNA and CDR2 is YSLEER in the germline V gene.

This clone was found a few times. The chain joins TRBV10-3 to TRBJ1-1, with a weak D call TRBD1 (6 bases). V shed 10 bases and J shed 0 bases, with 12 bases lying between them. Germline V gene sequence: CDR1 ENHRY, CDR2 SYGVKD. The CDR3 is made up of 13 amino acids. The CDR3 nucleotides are TGTGCCACCCAACAGGGCATGAACACTGAAGCTTTCTTT. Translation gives CATQQGMNTEAFF.

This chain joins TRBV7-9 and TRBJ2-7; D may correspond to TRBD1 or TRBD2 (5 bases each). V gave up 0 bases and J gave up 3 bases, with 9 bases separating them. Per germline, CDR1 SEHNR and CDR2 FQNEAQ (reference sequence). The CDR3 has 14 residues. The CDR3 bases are TGTGCCAGCAGCTTAGCGGGGACGGTCTACGAGCAGTACTTC. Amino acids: CASSLAGTVYEQYF.

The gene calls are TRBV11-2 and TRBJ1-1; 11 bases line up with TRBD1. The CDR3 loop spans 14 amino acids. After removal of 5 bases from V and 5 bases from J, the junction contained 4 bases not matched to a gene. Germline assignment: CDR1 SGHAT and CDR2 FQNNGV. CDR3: CASSRGQGGTEAFF. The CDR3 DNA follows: TGTGCCAGCAGCCGGGGACAGGGGGGAACTGAAGCTTTCTTT.

The CDR3 sequence is CASRPSGTAGSYEQYF. In nucleotides, the CDR3 is TGTGCCAGTAGACCATCGGGGACAGCGGGCTCCTACGAGCAGTACTTC. V usage is TRBV19 and J usage is TRBJ2-7; possible D gene TRBD1, 7 bases. This CDR3 is built from 16 residues. Germline CDR1 and CDR2: LNHDA and SQIVND (reference sequence). Trimming cost V 6 bases and J 0 bases, with 18 bases left between them.

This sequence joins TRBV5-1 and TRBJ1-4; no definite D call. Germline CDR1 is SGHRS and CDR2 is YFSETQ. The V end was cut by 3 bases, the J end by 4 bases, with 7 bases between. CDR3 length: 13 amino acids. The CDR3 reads CASSWNVNEKLFF. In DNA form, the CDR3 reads TGCGCCAGCAGCTGGAACGTTAATGAAAAACTGTTTTTT. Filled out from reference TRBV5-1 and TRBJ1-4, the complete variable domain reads KAGVTQTPRYLIKTRGQQVTLSCSPISGHRSVSWYQQTPGQGLQFLFEYFSETQRNKGNFPGRFSGRQFSNSRSEMNVSTLELGDSALYLCASSWNVNEKLFFGSGTQLSVL.

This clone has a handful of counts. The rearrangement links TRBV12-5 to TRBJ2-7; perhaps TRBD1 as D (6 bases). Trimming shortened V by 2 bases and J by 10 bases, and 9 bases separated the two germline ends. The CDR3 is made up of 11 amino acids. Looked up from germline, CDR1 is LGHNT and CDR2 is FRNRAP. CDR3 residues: CASGLSGHQYF. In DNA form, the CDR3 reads TGTGCTAGTGGTTTGTCGGGACACCAGTACTTC.

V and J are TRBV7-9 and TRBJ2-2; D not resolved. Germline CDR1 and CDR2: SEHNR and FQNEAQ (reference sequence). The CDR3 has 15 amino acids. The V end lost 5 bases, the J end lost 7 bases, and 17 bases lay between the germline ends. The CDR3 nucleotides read TGTGCCAGCAGCGTCGCCGGGTCCCCAAGCGGGGAGCTGTTTTTT. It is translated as CASSVAGSPSGELFF.

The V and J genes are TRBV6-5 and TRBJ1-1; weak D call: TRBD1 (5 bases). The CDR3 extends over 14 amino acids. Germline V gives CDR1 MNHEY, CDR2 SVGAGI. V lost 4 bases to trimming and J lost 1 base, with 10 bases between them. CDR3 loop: CASSSRQWNTEAFF. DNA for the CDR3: TGTGCCAGCAGTTCTAGACAGTGGAACACTGAAGCTTTCTTT.

Here the CDR3 reads CASSVGNSGGEYTDTQYF. The CDR3 DNA reads TGTGCCAGCAGCGTAGGAAATAGCGGGGGGGAATACACAGATACGCAGTATTTT. This rearrangement joins TRBV9 to TRBJ2-3; 11 bases agree with TRBD2. The CDR3 sequence is 18 residues long. V gave up 0 bases and J gave up 2 bases; unmatched junction bases: 8. Per germline, CDR1 SGDLS and CDR2 YYNGEE.

Here the CDR3 reads CASSELAIYGYTF. The CDR3 DNA sequence: TGTGCCAGCAGTGAGCTGGCCATCTATGGCTACACCTTC. The chain couples TRBV2 to TRBJ1-2, with no clear D. This CDR3 spans 13 amino acids. In germline, CDR1 is SNHLY, CDR2 FYNNEI. Trimming removed 3 bases from V and 4 bases from J, with 9 bases in between.

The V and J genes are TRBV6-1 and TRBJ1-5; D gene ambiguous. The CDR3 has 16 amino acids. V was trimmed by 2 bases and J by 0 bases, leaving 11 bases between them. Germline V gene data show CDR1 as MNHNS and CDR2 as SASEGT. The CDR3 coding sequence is TGTGCCAGCAGTGAATTGCACCCTTATAGCAATCAGCCCCAGCATTTT. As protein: CASSELHPYSNQPQHF.

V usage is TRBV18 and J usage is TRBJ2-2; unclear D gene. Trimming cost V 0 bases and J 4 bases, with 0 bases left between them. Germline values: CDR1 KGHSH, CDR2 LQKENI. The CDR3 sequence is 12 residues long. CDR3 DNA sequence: TGTGCCAGCTCACCACCCACCGGGGAGCTGTTTTTT. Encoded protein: CASSPPTGELFF.

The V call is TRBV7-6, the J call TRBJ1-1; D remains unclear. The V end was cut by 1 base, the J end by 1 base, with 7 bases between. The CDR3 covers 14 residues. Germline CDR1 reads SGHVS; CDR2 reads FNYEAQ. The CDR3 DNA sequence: TGTGCCAGCAGCTTAGATCCGGGGAACACTGAAGCTTTCTTT. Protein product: CASSLDPGNTEAFF. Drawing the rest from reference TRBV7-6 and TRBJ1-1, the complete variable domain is GAGVSQSPRYKVTKRGQDVALRCDPISGHVSLYWYRQALGQGPEFLTYFNYEAQQDKSGLPNDRFSAERPEGSISTLTIQRTEQRDSAMYRCASSLDPGNTEAFFGQGTRLTVV.

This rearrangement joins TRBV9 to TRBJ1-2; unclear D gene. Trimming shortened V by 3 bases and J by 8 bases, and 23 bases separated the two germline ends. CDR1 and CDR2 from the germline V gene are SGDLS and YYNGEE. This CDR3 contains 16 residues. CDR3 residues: CASSAELGHSPGGYTF. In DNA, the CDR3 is TGTGCCAGCAGCGCCGAATTAGGTCACTCTCCGGGGGGCTACACCTTC.

The CDR3 reads CASSVGRGGGASTDTQYF. CDR3 DNA sequence: TGTGCCAGCAGCGTAGGTCGAGGCGGGGGGGCTAGCACAGATACGCAGTATTTT. The chain couples TRBV9 to TRBJ2-3, with 9 bases identical to TRBD2. Trimming took 0 bases from V and 0 from J; bases not matched to a gene: 8. This CDR3 has 18 residues. CDR1 is SGDLS, CDR2 YYNGEE, per germline.

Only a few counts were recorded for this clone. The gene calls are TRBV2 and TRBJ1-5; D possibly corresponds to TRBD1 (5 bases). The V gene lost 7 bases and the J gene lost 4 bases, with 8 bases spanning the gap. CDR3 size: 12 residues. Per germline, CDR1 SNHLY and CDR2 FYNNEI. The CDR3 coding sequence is TGTGCCAGCACAGGGCTGAATCAGCCCCAGCATTTT. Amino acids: CASTGLNQPQHF.

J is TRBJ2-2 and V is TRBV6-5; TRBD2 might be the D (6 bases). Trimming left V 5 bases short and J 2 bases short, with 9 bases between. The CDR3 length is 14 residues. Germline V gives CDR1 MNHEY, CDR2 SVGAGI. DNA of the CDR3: TGTGCCAGCAGTCCGGGGGAAAACACCGGGGAGCTGTTTTTT. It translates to CASSPGENTGELFF.

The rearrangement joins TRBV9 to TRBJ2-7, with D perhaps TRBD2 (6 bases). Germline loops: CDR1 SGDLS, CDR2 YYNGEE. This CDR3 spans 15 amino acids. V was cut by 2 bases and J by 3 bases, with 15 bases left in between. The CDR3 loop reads CASSVSGTANYEQYF. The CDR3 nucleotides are TGTGCCAGCAGCGTTTCGGGGACTGCGAACTACGAGCAGTACTTC.

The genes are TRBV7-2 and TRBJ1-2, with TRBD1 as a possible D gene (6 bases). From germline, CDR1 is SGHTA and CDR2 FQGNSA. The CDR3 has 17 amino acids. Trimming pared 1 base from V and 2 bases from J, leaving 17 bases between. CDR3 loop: CASSLGASGGGNYGYTF. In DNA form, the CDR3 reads TGTGCCAGCAGCTTAGGGGCGTCCGGGGGCGGCAACTATGGCTACACCTTC.

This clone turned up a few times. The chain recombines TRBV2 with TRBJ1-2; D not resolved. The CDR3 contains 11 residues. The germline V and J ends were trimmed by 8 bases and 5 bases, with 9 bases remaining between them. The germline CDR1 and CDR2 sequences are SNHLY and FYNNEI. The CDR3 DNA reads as TGTGCCAGCCGAGGGTTTTATGGCTACACCTTC. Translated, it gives CASRGFYGYTF.

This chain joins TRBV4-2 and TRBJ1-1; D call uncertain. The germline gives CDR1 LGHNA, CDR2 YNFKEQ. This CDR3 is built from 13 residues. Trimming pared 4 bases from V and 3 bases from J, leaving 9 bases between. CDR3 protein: CASSRGRDTEAFF. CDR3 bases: TGTGCCAGCAGCCGAGGGAGGGACACTGAAGCTTTCTTT.